This T cell receptor (beta chain) was obtained from a study of post-analysis software for immune sequencing data. Trimming at V came to 1 base and at J to 0 bases, leaving 3 bases not matched to a gene. Germline V CDR1 and CDR2: SGHTA, FQGNSA. This CDR3 is 17 amino acids long. Researchers reported that TCR beta cDNA libraries carried unique molecular identifiers. MiXCR, applied by TCRdb to the PCR reads, yields one record per CDR3 protein. The sample includes around 160,000 distinct CDR3 sequences, 36% of them seen just once. The chain combines TRBV7-2 with TRBJ2-6; 7 nucleotides align to TRBD1. The material sequenced was blood, taken after autologous hematopoietic stem cell transplantation. This TCR came from a girl aged 10 to 17 with multiple sclerosis. This CDR3 is CASSLDRTGSGANVLTF. Written as DNA, the CDR3 is TGTGCCAGCAGCTTAGACCGGACAGGCTCTGGGGCCAACGTCCTGACTTTC.